The next 18 T cell receptor beta chains were all read from a single sample in a study of OX40 agonist ivuxolimab in advanced cancers. Profiling relied on immunoSEQ multiplex PCR, and the TCRdb table lists in-frame clones only, not all of them. The sample gives approximately 91,000 clones, 86% of which show up once; roughly 2% is in the top ten. Here the sequenced sample was CD4+ or CD8+ T cells sorted from blood, taken in a trial of the OX40 agonist ivuxolimab. These receptors were taken from an adult with an advanced solid tumor such as melanoma, head and neck, liver or kidney cancer.

On this clone itself: At one of its ends the junction is not consistent with the germline gene, which may arise from a read error. The chain recombines TRBV7-7 with TRBJ2-1; D perhaps matches TRBD2 (5 bases). The CDR3 contains 15 residues. Germline V lookup: CDR1 SSHAT, CDR2 FNYEAQ (reference sequence). CDR3 nucleotide sequence: TGTGCTAGCAGCAGAGGACTTAACTCCTACAATGAGCAGTTCTTC. Its translation is CASSRGLNSYNEQFF.

As DNA, the CDR3 is TGTGCCAGTAGTATAGCAAAGGACACCGCAGATACGCAGTATTTT. Amino acids: CASSIAKDTADTQYF. The J gene is TRBJ2-3, the V gene TRBV19; TRBD1 is a possible D gene (5 bases). This CDR3 comprises 15 residues. CDR1 and CDR2 from the germline V gene are LNHDA and SQIVND (reference sequence). The V end lost 1 base, the J end lost 4 bases, and 12 bases lay between the germline ends.

The V gene is TRBV7-9, the J gene TRBJ1-1; D perhaps matches TRBD1 (6 bases). The CDR3 runs 14 residues. V shed 5 bases and J shed 1 base, with 11 bases lying between them. Germline V lookup: CDR1 SEHNR, CDR2 FQNEAQ (reference sequence). The CDR3 coding sequence is TGTGCCAGCAGCACCGGACAGCCGAACACTGAAGCTTTCTTT. Translating it yields CASSTGQPNTEAFF.

This chain uses TRBV30 with TRBJ1-6; possibly TRBD1 for D (6 bases). Germline V lookup: CDR1 GTSNPN, CDR2 SVGIG (reference sequence). CDR3 size: 15 residues. The V gene lost 2 bases and the J gene lost 9 bases, with 17 bases spanning the gap. The CDR3 DNA sequence: TGTGCCTGGAGTAGGCAGCAGGGGCTGGCTTCACCCCTCCACTTT. Translating it yields CAWSRQQGLASPLHF.

This chain connects TRBV30 to TRBJ2-2; perhaps TRBD1 as D (5 bases). There are 13 residues in the CDR3. Trimming shortened V by 3 bases and J by 5 bases, and 10 bases separated the two germline ends. Germline V gene data show CDR1 as GTSNPN and CDR2 as SVGIG (reference sequence). The CDR3 bases are TGTGCCTGGAGGGGGCCGGCAACCGGGGAGCTGTTTTTT. Translated, it gives CAWRGPATGELFF.

V usage is TRBV6-1 and J usage is TRBJ2-7; possibly TRBD1 or TRBD2 for D (5 bases each). CDR1 and CDR2 from the germline V gene are MNHNS and SASEGT. Trimming left V 5 bases short and J 4 bases short, with 15 bases between. This CDR3 has 14 residues. The CDR3: CASSWTREGYEQYF. The CDR3 nucleotides are TGTGCCAGCAGTTGGACCAGAGAGGGGTACGAGCAGTACTTC.

The chain uses TRBV4-1 and TRBJ2-7; D possibly corresponds to TRBD2 (5 bases). From germline, CDR1 is MGHRA and CDR2 YSYEKL. Between the trimmed V and J ends, which lost 0 bases and 1 base, there was a span of 10 bases. The CDR3 is 15 residues long. The CDR3 nucleotides are TGCGCCAGCAGCCAAGATCTAGCCGTGTCCTACGAGCAGTACTTC. This sequence encodes CASSQDLAVSYEQYF.

The rearrangement joins TRBV9 to TRBJ1-3; the match to TRBD1 covers 7 bases. Unmatched junction bases numbered 6, after V lost 3 bases and J lost 0 bases. Germline CDR1 is SGDLS and CDR2 is YYNGEE. The CDR3 spans 16 residues. The CDR3 region is CASSERQGSSGNTIYF. The CDR3 DNA is TGTGCCAGCAGCGAACGACAGGGCTCCTCTGGAAACACCATATATTTT.

This chain uses TRBV6-5 with TRBJ1-5; 7 nucleotides agree with TRBD1. Germline V gene sequence: CDR1 MNHEY, CDR2 SVGAGI. The length of the CDR3 is 14 residues. V lost 10 bases, J lost 4 bases, and 10 bases stayed unmatched. CDR3 bases: TGTGCCACGCAAAGGGGGCGATATAATCAGCCCCAGCATTTT. It yields the protein CATQRGRYNQPQHF.

The rearrangement links TRBV14 to TRBJ1-2; D is unresolved. With 0 bases removed from V and 4 bases from J, the gap between germline ends came to 15 bases. Germline-derived CDR1 and CDR2 are SGHDN and FVKESK. The CDR3 contains 16 residues. CDR3 in amino acids: CASSQDRLQLVYGYTF. CDR3 bases: TGTGCCAGCAGCCAAGACAGGCTCCAACTCGTCTATGGCTACACCTTC.

The V call is TRBV7-6, the J call TRBJ2-5, with 8 bases that match TRBD2. With 6 bases clipped from V and 4 bases from J, the junction kept 7 bases outside the gene matches. This CDR3 is 14 amino acids long. Germline-derived CDR1 and CDR2 are SGHVS and FNYEAQ. DNA of the CDR3: TGTGCCAGCAGGGCCCTTAGCGGGGCAGAGACCCAGTACTTC. As protein: CASRALSGAETQYF.

The rearrangement uses TRBV6-6 and TRBJ2-2; D unresolved. The ends were cut back, 4 bases at V and 1 base at J, with 10 bases in the middle. Germline V gene data show CDR1 as MNHNY and CDR2 as SVGAGI (reference sequence). The CDR3 has 15 residues. CDR3 sequence (DNA): TGTGCCAGCAGTTCCCCTACTCGGAACACCGGGGAGCTGTTTTTT. Translation gives CASSSPTRNTGELFF.

The rearrangement links TRBV9 to TRBJ2-5; D is unresolved. Germline V lookup: CDR1 SGDLS, CDR2 YYNGEE. V was clipped by 0 bases and J by 2 bases, with 8 bases between them. The CDR3 has 14 residues. The CDR3 loop is CASSVGIQQETQYF. The CDR3, as DNA: TGTGCCAGCAGCGTAGGGATACAACAAGAGACCCAGTACTTC.

This chain connects TRBV7-2 to TRBJ2-2; no clear D. V was clipped by 3 bases and J by 1 base, with 9 bases between them. The germline CDR1 and CDR2 sequences are SGHTA and FQGNSA. The CDR3 totals 15 residues. The CDR3 spells CASSFNGLNTGELFF. CDR3 sequence (DNA): TGTGCCAGCAGCTTTAACGGCTTGAACACCGGGGAGCTGTTTTTT. Using reference TRBV7-2 and TRBJ2-2 for the parts outside the CDR3, the full variable domain is GAGVSQSPSNKVTEKGKDVELRCDPISGHTALYWYRQSLGQGLEFLIYFQGNSAPDKSGLPSDRFSAERTGGSVSTLTIQRTQQEDSAVYLCASSFNGLNTGELFFGEGSRLTVL.

Notes on this clone: Other DNA sequences within the sample encode an identical CDR3. The chain joins TRBV5-5 to TRBJ1-1; 7 bases align to TRBD1. V was clipped by 2 bases and J by 1 base; unmatched bases: 2. The CDR3 length is 14 residues. Germline V gene lookup returns CDR1 SGHKS and CDR2 YYEKEE (reference sequence). Here the CDR3 reads CASSLQGWNTEAFF. The CDR3 coding sequence is TGTGCCAGCAGCTTACAGGGGTGGAACACTGAAGCTTTCTTT.

CDR3 sequence (DNA): TGCGCCAGCAGCTTGGGGACACTCAATGAGCAGTTCTTC. This gives the protein CASSLGTLNEQFF. J is TRBJ2-1 and V is TRBV5-1, with TRBD1 as a possible D gene (5 bases). This CDR3 is built from 13 residues. The germline V gene encodes CDR1 SGHRS and CDR2 YFSETQ. V was pared by 0 bases and J by 6 bases, with 7 bases between. Supplemented by reference TRBV5-1 and TRBJ2-1, the full variable domain reads KAGVTQTPRYLIKTRGQQVTLSCSPISGHRSVSWYQQTPGQGLQFLFEYFSETQRNKGNFPGRFSGRQFSNSRSEMNVSTLELGDSALYLCASSLGTLNEQFFGPGTRLTVL.

The chain employs TRBV19 and TRBJ1-5, with 7 bases that match TRBD1. This CDR3 region has 15 residues. With 3 bases clipped from V and 10 bases from J, the junction kept 12 bases outside the gene matches. Germline values: CDR1 LNHDA, CDR2 SQIVND (reference sequence). CDR3 region: CASSIYRQGGDPQHF. The CDR3 region has the DNA TGTGCCAGTAGTATCTATAGACAGGGAGGTGACCCCCAGCATTTT. Filled out from reference TRBV19 and TRBJ1-5, the complete variable domain reads DGGITQSPKYLFRKEGQNVTLSCEQNLNHDAMYWYRQDPGQGLRLIYYSQIVNDFQKGDIAEGYSVSREKKESFPLTVTSAQKNPTAFYLCASSIYRQGGDPQHFGDGTRLSIL.

The chain employs TRBV1 and TRBJ2-7; TRBD2, the D gene given by the table, was not confirmed from the DNA. TRBV1 has pseudogene status. This CDR3 spans 17 amino acids. The CDR3 region has the DNA TGCACCAGCAGCCAAGACCAACTAGCGGGGGGGCTGCACGAGCAGTACTTC. Its translation is CTSSQDQLAGGLHEQYF.